These 9 T cell receptor beta chains came from one sample sequenced in a study of T-cell memory formation after mild COVID-19 (dated by TCRdb to about 2021). Library preparation used 5' RACE. The sequencing machine was an Illumina NovaSeq 6000. TCRdb reworked the public reads: Q25 trimming with fastp, MiXCR clone assembly, productive beta chains retained. CDR3 protein duplicates are merged, each entry listing the most common genes and DNA. Present in this sample are roughly 130,000 distinct CDR3 sequences, about 17% of which were seen just once. The top ten clonotypes cover 5% to 5.5% of the sample. The sequenced sample consisted of PBMCs or a T cell subset sorted from them (not recorded which). The source is a man between 18 and 29 years old who had mild COVID-19 (a few samples of this study predate the infection). The sample titles of this study are shuffled in the database, so cell type and time point are left out; the donor was told from shared clones.

This clonotype has a count of ten or more. The chain couples TRBV5-6 to TRBJ2-3; 10 bases match TRBD1. Losses at the gene ends were 1 base for V and 5 bases for J; bases not matched to a gene: 7. CDR1 SGHDT and CDR2 YYEEEE come from the germline V gene. The CDR3 loop spans 16 amino acids. The CDR3 region is CASSLIPGQGKDTQYF. The CDR3 DNA reads TGTGCCAGCAGCTTGATTCCGGGACAGGGGAAAGATACGCAGTATTTT.

This clonotype showed up many times. The chain is built from TRBV5-4 and TRBJ2-1, with unresolved D. V was clipped by 5 bases and J by 0 bases, with 12 bases between them. This CDR3 spans 15 amino acids. Germline lookup yields CDR1 SGHNT and CDR2 YYREEE (reference sequence). CDR3 nucleotide sequence: TGTGCCAGCAGTGTCTCATCGAGCTCCTACAATGAGCAGTTCTTC. The encoded protein is CASSVSSSSYNEQFF.

A few counts support this clonotype. The chain has TRBV15 and TRBJ2-7; tentatively, D is TRBD1 (5 bases). The V and J ends lost 3 bases and 3 bases respectively, with 9 bases between them. Germline V gene sequence: CDR1 LNHNV, CDR2 YYDKDF (reference sequence). This CDR3 has 13 residues. The CDR3 loop reads CATSREGHYEQYF. The DNA of the CDR3 is TGTGCCACCAGCAGGGAAGGACACTACGAGCAGTACTTC.

The rearrangement joins TRBV11-2 to TRBJ2-3, with 7 bases lining up with TRBD2. Trimming removed 0 bases from V and 14 bases from J; junction bases left unmatched: 11. There are 14 residues in the CDR3. CDR1 and CDR2 from the germline V gene are SGHAT and FQNNGV. Here the CDR3 DNA reads TGTGCCAGCAGCTTAGAGGGACTAAGCGCCTATCTGTATTTT. Its translation is CASSLEGLSAYLYF.

The rearrangement joins TRBV14 to TRBJ1-2, with D unclear. This CDR3 contains 15 residues. The V gene's germline CDR1 is SGHDN and CDR2 FVKESK. Trimming took off 1 base at V and 3 bases at J, with 12 bases between the two ends. In DNA form, the CDR3 reads TGTGCCAGCAGCCAAGGTTGGCAGGCCTACTATGGCTACACCTTC. It codes for CASSQGWQAYYGYTF. Full variable domain (remainder filled in from reference TRBV14 and TRBJ1-2): EAGVTQFPSHSVIEKGQTVTLRCDPISGHDNLYWYRRVMGKEIKFLLHFVKESKQDESGMPNNRFLAERTGGTYSTLKVQPAELEDSGVYFCASSQGWQAYYGYTFGSGTRLTVV.

This clonotype was seen more than once but under ten times. The rearrangement uses TRBV20-1 and TRBJ2-3, with 11 bases matching TRBD2. Unmatched junction bases numbered 7, after V lost 6 bases and J lost 2 bases. Germline CDR1 reads DFQATT; CDR2 reads SNEGSKA (reference sequence). The CDR3 extends over 15 amino acids. In nucleotides, the CDR3 is TGCAGTGCGCCACTAGCGGGGGATTTCACAGATACGCAGTATTTT. Residues: CSAPLAGDFTDTQYF.

Only a few counts were recorded for this clonotype. The CDR3 sequence is CASRVDYANTEAFF. The CDR3 nucleotides are TGTGCCAGCAGGGTCGATTACGCAAACACTGAAGCTTTCTTT. The rearrangement uses TRBV11-2 and TRBJ1-1; D gene ambiguous. Trimming removed 6 bases at V and 2 bases at J, with 13 bases between. Germline CDR1 and CDR2: SGHAT and FQNNGV. The CDR3 is 14 amino acids.

This clonotype has ten or more counts. A junction boundary mismatches the germline segment, possibly from a read error. The chain couples TRBV14 to TRBJ2-7; 7 bases match TRBD1. CDR1 and CDR2 (germline): SGHDN, FVKESK. The CDR3 is made up of 11 amino acids. CDR3 sequence (DNA): TGTGCCAGCAGCCAAGGAAGGGGGCAGGCCTTC. Its protein is CASSQGRGQAF.

The J gene is TRBJ2-3, the V gene TRBV6-1; tentatively, D is TRBD1 (5 bases). Deletions cut 5 bases from V and 6 bases from J, with 9 bases between. The CDR3 sequence is 12 residues long. CDR1 and CDR2 (germline): MNHNS, SASEGT. Written as DNA, the CDR3 is TGTGCCAGCAGTCAGGGTATCGATACGCAGTATTTT. Protein product: CASSQGIDTQYF.